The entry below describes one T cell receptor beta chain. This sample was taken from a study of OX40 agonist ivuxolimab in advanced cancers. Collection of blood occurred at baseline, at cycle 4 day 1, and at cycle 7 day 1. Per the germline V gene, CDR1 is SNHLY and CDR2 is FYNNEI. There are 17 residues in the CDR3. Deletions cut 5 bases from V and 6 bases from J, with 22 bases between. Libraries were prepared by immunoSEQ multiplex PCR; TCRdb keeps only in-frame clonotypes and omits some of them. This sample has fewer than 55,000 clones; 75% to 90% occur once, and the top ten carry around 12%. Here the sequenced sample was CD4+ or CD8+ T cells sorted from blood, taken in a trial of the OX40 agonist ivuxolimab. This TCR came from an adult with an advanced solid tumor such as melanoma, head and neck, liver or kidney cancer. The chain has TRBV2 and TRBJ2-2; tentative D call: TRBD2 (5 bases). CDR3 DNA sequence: TGTGCCAGCAGTTATCCCCCCCCGCGAAACGGGGCCGGGGAGCTGTTTTTT. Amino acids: CASSYPPPRNGAGELFF.